This T cell receptor (beta chain) was sequenced during a study of cytomegalovirus exposure and HLA in healthy donors. The primer mix had 60 Vbeta and 13 Jbeta primers. Sequencing used immunoSEQ multiplex PCR; TCRdb keeps in-frame clones, though not all of them. The sample shows around 140,000 clones, over 60% of them seen only once. Regarding the study as a whole: With high specificity and sensitivity, the classifier reportedly diagnosed cytomegalovirus status. Later on, an analysis showed TCR association rates differing by HLA locus, with DRB1 the most and HLA-C the fewest.

CDR3 length equals 15 residues. From germline, CDR1 is LGHNA and CDR2 YNFKEQ. Trimming removed 0 bases at V and 6 bases at J, with 11 bases between. About this clone itself: The target antigen is unknown.

The sequenced material came from PBMCs. This chain links TRBV4-2 with TRBJ2-2; D is uncertain. The clonotype originates from a male donor in good health and CMV-seropositive. In DNA, the CDR3 is TGTGCCAGCAGCCAAGAGAAAGCCCCTCCCGGGGAGCTGTTTTTT. It is translated as CASSQEKAPPGELFF.